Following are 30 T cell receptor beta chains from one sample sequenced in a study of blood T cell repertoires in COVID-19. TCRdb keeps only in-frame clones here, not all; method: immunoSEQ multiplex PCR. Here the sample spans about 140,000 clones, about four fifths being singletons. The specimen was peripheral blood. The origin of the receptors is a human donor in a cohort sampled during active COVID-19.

CDR3 residues: CASSQEGRANSPLHF. CDR3 bases: TGTGCCAGCAGTCAGGAGGGACGGGCGAATTCACCCCTCCACTTT. The genes are TRBV6-2 or TRBV6-3 and TRBJ1-6, with D perhaps matching TRBD1 (5 bases). V was pared by 5 bases and J by 7 bases, with 15 bases between. The CDR3 loop spans 15 amino acids. The V gene's germline CDR1 is MNHEY and CDR2 SVGEGT.

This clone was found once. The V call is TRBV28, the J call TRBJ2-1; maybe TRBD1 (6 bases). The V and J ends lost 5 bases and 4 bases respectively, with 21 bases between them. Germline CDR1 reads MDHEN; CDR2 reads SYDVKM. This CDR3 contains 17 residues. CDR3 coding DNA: TGTGCCAGCAGTCTACATGCCTCCGGGACACTTTACAATGAGCAGTTCTTC. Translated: CASSLHASGTLYNEQFF.

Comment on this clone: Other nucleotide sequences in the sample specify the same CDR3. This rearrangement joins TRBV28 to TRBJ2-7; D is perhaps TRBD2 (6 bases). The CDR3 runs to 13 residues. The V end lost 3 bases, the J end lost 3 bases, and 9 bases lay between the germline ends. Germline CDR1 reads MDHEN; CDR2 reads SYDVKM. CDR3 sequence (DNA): TGTGCCAGCAGTTTCGGGGGACTCTACGAGCAGTACTTC. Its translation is CASSFGGLYEQYF.

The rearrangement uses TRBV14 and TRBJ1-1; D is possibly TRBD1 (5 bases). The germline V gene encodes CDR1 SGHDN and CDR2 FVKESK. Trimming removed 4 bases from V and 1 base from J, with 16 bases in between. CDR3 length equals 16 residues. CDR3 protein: CASSPRGFATNTEAFF. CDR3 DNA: TGTGCCAGCAGCCCCCGGGGGTTTGCTACGAACACTGAAGCTTTCTTT.

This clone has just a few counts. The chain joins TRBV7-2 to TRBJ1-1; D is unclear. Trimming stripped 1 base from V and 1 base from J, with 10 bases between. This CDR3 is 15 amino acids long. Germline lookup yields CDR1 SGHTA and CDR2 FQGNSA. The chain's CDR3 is CASSLVSRGNTEAFF. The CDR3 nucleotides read TGTGCCAGCAGCTTAGTATCCCGGGGGAACACTGAAGCTTTCTTT.

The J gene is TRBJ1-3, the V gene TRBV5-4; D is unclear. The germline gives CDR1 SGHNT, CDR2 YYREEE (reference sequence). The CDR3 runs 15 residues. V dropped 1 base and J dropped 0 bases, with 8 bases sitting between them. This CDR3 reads CASSLTSFSGNTIYF. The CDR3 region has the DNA TGTGCCAGCAGCTTGACATCGTTCTCTGGAAACACCATATATTTT.

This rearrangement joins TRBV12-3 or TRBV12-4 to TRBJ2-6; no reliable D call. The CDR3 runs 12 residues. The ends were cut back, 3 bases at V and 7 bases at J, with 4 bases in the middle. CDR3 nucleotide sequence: TGTGCCAGCAGTTTTTTAGCCAACGTCCTGACTTTC. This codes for CASSFLANVLTF.

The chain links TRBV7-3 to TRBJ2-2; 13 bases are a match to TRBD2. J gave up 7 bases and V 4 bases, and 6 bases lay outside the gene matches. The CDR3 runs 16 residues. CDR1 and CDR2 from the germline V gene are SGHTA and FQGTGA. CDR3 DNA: TGTGCCAGCAGCTCGAGGACTAGCGGGAGCTTCGGGGAGCTGTTTTTT. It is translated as CASSSRTSGSFGELFF.

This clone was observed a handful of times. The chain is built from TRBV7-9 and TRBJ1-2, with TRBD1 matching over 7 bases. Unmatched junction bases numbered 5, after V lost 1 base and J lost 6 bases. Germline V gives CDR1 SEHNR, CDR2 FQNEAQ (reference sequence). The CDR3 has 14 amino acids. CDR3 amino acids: CASSLDRGQDGYTF. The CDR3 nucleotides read TGTGCCAGCAGCTTAGATAGAGGACAGGATGGCTACACCTTC.

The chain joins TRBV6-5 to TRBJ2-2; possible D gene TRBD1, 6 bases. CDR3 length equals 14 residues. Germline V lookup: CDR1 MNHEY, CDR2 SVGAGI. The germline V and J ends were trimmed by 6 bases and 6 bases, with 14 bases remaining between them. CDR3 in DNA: TGTGCCAGCAGAGTGGGAGCAGGGGCCGGGGAGCTGTTTTTT. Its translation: CASRVGAGAGELFF.

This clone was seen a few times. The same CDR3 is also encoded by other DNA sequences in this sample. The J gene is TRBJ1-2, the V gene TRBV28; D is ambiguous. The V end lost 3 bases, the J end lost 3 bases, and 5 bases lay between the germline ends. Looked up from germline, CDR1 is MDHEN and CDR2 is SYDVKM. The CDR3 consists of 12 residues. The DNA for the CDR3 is TGTGCCAGCAGTTTCGCAGACTATGGCTACACCTTC. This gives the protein CASSFADYGYTF.

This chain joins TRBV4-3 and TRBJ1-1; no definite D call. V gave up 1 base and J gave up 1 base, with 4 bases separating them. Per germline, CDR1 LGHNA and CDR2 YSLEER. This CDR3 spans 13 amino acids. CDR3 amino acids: CASSQAQNTEAFF. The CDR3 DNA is TGCGCCAGCAGCCAAGCCCAGAACACTGAAGCTTTCTTT.

The CDR3 DNA follows: TGTGCCAGCAGCTTAGAAACCCCTCTAGCGGGGGGGAGCGGTGAGCAGTTCTTC. Its protein product is CASSLETPLAGGSGEQFF. J is TRBJ2-1 and V is TRBV7-9; 12 bases align to TRBD2. CDR3 size: 18 residues. CDR1 is SEHNR and CDR2 is FQNEAQ in the germline V gene (reference sequence). Trimming took 1 base from V and 9 from J; bases not matched to a gene: 13.

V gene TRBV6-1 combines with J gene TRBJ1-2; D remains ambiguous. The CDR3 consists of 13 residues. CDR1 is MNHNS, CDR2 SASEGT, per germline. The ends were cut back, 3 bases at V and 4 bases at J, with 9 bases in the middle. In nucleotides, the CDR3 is TGTGCCAGCAGTGAGAGGGCGGGCTATGGCTACACCTTC. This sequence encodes CASSERAGYGYTF.

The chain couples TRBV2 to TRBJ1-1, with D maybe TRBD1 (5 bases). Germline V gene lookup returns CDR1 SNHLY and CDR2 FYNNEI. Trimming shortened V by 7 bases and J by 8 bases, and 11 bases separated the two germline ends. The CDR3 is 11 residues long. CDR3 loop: CASIGAAEAFF. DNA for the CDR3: TGTGCCAGCATTGGGGCAGCAGAAGCTTTCTTT.

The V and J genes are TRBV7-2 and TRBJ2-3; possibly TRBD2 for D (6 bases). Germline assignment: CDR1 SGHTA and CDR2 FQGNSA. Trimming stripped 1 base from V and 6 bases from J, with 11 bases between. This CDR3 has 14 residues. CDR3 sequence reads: CASSLGAGPDTQYF. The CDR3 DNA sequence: TGTGCCAGCAGCTTAGGAGCGGGCCCGGATACGCAGTATTTT.

As DNA, the CDR3 is TGTGCCAGCAGCCTTATCCGACAGGGCAATCAGCCCCAGCATTTT. Protein product: CASSLIRQGNQPQHF. V usage is TRBV7-2 and J usage is TRBJ1-5; D is perhaps TRBD1 (6 bases). Trimming cost V 5 bases and J 2 bases, with 13 bases left between them. Germline V CDR1 and CDR2: SGHTA, FQGNSA. This CDR3 spans 15 amino acids.

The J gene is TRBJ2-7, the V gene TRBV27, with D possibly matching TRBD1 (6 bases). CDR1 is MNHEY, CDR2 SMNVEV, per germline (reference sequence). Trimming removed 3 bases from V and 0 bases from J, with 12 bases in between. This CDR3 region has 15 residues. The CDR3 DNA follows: TGTGCCAGCAGTTTGTCGACAGGCGTCTCCTACGAGCAGTACTTC. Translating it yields CASSLSTGVSYEQYF.

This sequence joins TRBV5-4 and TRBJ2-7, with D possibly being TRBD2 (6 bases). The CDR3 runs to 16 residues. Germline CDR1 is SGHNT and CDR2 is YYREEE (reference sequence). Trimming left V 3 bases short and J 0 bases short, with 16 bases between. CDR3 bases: TGTGCCAGCAGCTCGGGAGCGGGCGGGATCTCCTACGAGCAGTACTTC. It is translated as CASSSGAGGISYEQYF.

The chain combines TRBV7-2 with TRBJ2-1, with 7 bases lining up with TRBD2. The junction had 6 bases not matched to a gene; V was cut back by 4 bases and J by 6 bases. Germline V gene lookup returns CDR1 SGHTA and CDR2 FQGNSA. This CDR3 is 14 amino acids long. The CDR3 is CASSWREFSNEQFF. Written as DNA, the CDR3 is TGTGCCAGCAGCTGGCGGGAGTTTTCCAATGAGCAGTTCTTC.

CDR3 region: CASSSEPNLPRVDTQYF. The CDR3 coding sequence is TGTGCCAGCAGCTCCGAGCCCAATCTCCCCAGGGTGGATACGCAGTATTTT. The rearrangement links TRBV7-2 to TRBJ2-3, with D possibly being TRBD1 (5 bases). CDR1 SGHTA and CDR2 FQGNSA come from the germline V gene. This CDR3 has 17 residues. V was shortened by 4 bases and J by 6 bases, with 23 bases between the two germline ends.

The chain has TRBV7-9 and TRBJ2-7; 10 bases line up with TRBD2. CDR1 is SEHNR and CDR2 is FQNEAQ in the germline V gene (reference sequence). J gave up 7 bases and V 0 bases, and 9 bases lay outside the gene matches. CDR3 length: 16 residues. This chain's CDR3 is CASSLASPAGGGEQYF. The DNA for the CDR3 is TGTGCCAGCAGCTTAGCTAGCCCAGCGGGAGGGGGGGAGCAGTACTTC.

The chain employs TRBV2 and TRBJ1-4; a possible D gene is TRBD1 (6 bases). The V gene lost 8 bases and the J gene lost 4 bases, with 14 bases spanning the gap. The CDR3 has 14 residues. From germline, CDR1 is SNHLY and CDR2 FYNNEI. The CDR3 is CASRKQGLNEKLFF. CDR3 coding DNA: TGTGCCAGCCGCAAGCAGGGGCTTAATGAAAAACTGTTTTTT.

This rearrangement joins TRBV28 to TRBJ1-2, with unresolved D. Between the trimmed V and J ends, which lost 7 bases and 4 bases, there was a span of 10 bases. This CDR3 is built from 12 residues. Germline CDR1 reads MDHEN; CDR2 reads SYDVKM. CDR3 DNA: TGTGCCAGCATTTCCCGCGGCTATGGCTACACCTTC. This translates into CASISRGYGYTF.

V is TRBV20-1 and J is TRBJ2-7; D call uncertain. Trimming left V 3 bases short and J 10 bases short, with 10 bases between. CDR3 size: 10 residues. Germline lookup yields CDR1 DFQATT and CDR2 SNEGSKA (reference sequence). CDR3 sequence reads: CSASIQIQYF. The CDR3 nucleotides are TGCAGTGCTAGTATTCAGATACAGTACTTC.

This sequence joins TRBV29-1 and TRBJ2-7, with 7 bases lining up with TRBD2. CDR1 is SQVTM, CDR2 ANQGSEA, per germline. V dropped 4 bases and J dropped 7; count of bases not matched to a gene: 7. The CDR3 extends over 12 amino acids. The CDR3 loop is CSVVAGLGEQYF. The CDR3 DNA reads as TGCAGCGTTGTAGCGGGCCTTGGGGAGCAGTACTTC.

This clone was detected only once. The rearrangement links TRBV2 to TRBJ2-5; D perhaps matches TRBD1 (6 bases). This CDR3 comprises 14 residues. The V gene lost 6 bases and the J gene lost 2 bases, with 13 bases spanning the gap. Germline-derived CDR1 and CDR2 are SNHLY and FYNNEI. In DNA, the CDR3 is TGTGCCAGCAGAGAGACACAGGGACAAGAGACCCAGTACTTC. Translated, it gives CASRETQGQETQYF.

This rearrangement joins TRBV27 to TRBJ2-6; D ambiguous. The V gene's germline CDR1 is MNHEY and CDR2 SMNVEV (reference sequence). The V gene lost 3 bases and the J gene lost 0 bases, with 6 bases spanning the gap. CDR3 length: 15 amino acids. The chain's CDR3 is CASSFVSSGANVLTF. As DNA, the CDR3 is TGTGCCAGCAGTTTTGTCTCCTCTGGGGCCAACGTCCTGACTTTC. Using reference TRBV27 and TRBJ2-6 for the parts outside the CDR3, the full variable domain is EAQVTQNPRYLITVTGKKLTVTCSQNMNHEYMSWYRQDPGLGLRQIYYSMNVEVTDKGDVPEGYKVSRKEKRNFPLILESPSPNQTSLYFCASSFVSSGANVLTFGAGSRLTVL.

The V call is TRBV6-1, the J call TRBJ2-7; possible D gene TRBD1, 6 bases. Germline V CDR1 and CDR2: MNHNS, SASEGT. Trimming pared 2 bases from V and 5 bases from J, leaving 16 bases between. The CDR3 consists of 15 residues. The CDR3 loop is CASSEQGRGEDEQYF. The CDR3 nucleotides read TGTGCCAGCAGTGAACAGGGCAGGGGCGAGGACGAGCAGTACTTC.

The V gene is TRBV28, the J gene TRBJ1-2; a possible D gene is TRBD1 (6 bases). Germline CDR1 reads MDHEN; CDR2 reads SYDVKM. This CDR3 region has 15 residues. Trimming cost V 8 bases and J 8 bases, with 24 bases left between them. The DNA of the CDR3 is TGTGCCAGCTCACTCAGGGGCAGGGTGAATTGGGGCTACACCTTC. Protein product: CASSLRGRVNWGYTF.